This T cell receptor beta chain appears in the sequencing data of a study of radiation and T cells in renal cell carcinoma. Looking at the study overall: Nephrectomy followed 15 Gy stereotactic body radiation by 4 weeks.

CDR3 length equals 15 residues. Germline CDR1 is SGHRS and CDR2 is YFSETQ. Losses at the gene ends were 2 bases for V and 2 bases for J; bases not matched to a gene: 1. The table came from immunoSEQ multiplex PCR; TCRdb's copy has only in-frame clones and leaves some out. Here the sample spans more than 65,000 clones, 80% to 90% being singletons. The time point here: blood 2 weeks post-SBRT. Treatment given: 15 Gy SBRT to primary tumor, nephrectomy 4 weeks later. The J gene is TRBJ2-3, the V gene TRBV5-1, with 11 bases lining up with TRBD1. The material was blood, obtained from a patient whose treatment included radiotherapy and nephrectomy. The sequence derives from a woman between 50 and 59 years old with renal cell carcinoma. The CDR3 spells CASSFGQGATDTQYF. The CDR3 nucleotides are TGCGCCAGCAGCTTCGGACAGGGGGCCACAGATACGCAGTATTTT.